Included here is one TCR beta chain sequence, with context. No antigen is known for it. Sequenced by immunoSEQ multiplex PCR; TCRdb stores in-frame clones only, minus some. The sample gives about 130,000 clones, about 94% of which show up once; roughly 0.024% is in the top ten. Thymus was obtained from resections taken during corrective heart surgery. Corrective surgery for congenital heart defects was being performed on the healthy Finnish infants who were the donors. The sample originates from a study of human thymus T cells. Study findings and constraints: An apparent bias in V and J gene usage was seen in thymic and blood repertoires. Thymic TCR repertoires of unrelated people reportedly overlapped highly.

This CDR3 region has 13 residues. V dropped 10 bases and J dropped 5; count of bases not matched to a gene: 10. CDR1 is MNHEY and CDR2 is SMNVEV in the germline V gene (reference sequence). The receptor was isolated from a boy under three years old with a congenital heart defect but otherwise immunologically healthy. Sequencing was performed on thymus tissue. The V and J genes are TRBV27 and TRBJ2-5; 7 bases fit TRBD1. The CDR3 spells CATRRQGDETQYF. CDR3 DNA sequence: TGTGCCACCCGACGACAGGGAGACGAGACCCAGTACTTC.